This record covers a single T cell receptor (beta chain). Germline CDR1 is DFQATT and CDR2 is SNEGSKA (reference sequence). V was trimmed by 5 bases and J by 14 bases, leaving 10 bases between them. CDR3 length: 10 residues. The data were taken from a study of radiotherapy plus CTLA-4 blockade in lung cancer. TCRdb keeps only in-frame clones here, not all; method: immunoSEQ multiplex PCR. The table records 12,000 or so clones, around 80% of them present only once. The specimen was peripheral blood, collected from a patient treated with radiotherapy plus ipilimumab. The chain uses TRBV20-1 and TRBJ1-6; D gene unclear. This TCR derives from a human donor with non-small cell lung cancer that progressed on radiotherapy plus ipilimumab. This CDR3 reads CSAGPLALHF. The CDR3, as DNA: TGCAGTGCTGGTCCGTTGGCCCTCCACTTT.